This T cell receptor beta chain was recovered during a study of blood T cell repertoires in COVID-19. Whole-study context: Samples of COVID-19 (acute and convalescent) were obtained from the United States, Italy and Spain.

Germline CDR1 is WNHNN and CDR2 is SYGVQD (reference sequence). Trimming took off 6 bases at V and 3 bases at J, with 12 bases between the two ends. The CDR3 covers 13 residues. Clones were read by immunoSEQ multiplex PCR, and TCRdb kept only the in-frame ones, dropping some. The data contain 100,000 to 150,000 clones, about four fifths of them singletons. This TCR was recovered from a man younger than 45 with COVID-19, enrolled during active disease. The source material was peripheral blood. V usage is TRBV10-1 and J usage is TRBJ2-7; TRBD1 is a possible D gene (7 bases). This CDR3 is CASSRQGGYEQYF. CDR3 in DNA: TGCGCCAGCAGCAGACAGGGAGGCTACGAGCAGTACTTC.